A selection of T cell receptor beta chains follows, all from one sample in a study of PD-L1 blockade in urothelial cancer. The method was immunoSEQ multiplex PCR; TCRdb's version includes in-frame clones alone and lacks a portion of them. Of tens of thousands of clones in the sample, 81% were seen once. Sequences were derived from PBMCs, sampled around atezolizumab (anti-PD-L1) treatment. These receptors were collected from a man between 65 and 85 years old with urothelial cancer. The CDR3 runs from the conserved cysteine through the conserved F or W. D genes are given only for firm matches. For some rows the clone size is stated as once, few or many, or as a class when expanded; others skip it.

size	V	D	J	DNA	CDR3
.	TRBV28	TRBD2	TRBJ2-1	TGTGCCAGCAGTTTATTCGGGATGGGAGGGCGTATCTACAATGAGCAGTTCTTC	CASSLFGMGGRIYNEQFF
once	TRBV7-8	TRBD1	TRBJ1-2	TGTGCCAGCAGCTTAAGAGGAGCCAGGGACAGGGGCTATGGCTACACCTTC	CASSLRGARDRGYGYTF
.	TRBV5-1	TRBD2	TRBJ2-5	TGCGCCAGCAGCTTGGATAGCGGGGCGCAAGAGACCCAGTACTTC	CASSLDSGAQETQYF
once	TRBV7-3	.	TRBJ1-1	TGTGCCAGCAGCTTAACAGGGGGTCGGACTGAAGCTTTCTTT	CASSLTGGRTEAFF
.	TRBV5-1	TRBD1	TRBJ2-1	TGCGCCAGCAGCTTGGGGGGAACAGGGGGAGATGAGCAGTTCTTC	CASSLGGTGGDEQFF
.	TRBV10-3	TRBD2	TRBJ2-1	TGTGCCATCAGGGGGTCTAGCGGTTACAATGAGCAGTTCTTC	CAIRGSSGYNEQFF
.	TRBV19	TRBD1	TRBJ1-5	TGTGCCAGTAGTATGCCCGCGATCTCCGGGACAGGGAAAGGCCAGCCCCAGCATTTT	CASSMPAISGTGKGQPQHF
.	TRBV14	.	TRBJ2-1	TGTGCCAGCAGCCAATTGGGAGGTCCCCACAATGAGCAGTTCTTC	CASSQLGGPHNEQFF
few	TRBV10-1	.	TRBJ2-1	TGCGCCAGCAGTGAGGAGGCGGGCGGTGACAATGAGCAGTTCTTC	CASSEEAGGDNEQFF
few	TRBV7-2	TRBD2	TRBJ2-1	TGTGCCAGCACCTCGCGACGGGAGGCGGGGAATGAGCAGTTCTTC	CASTSRREAGNEQFF
.	TRBV2	.	TRBJ2-7	TGTGCCAGCAGTCCATCAGGGGTCGAGCAGTACTTC	CASSPSGVEQYF
.	TRBV5-1	.	TRBJ2-7	TGCGCCAGCAGCTTGGCCGGGACATCATCCTACGAGCAGTACTTC	CASSLAGTSSYEQYF
.	TRBV19	.	TRBJ1-5	TGTGCCAGTAGTAGGGTCAGGGTGGATCAGCCCCAGCATTTT	CASSRVRVDQPQHF
.	TRBV19	TRBD1	TRBJ2-3	TGTGCCAGTAGTATGGACAGGGGATCCACAGATACGCAGTATTTT	CASSMDRGSTDTQYF
.	TRBV13	TRBD1	TRBJ1-1	TGTGCCAGCAGCTTCTGGACAGGGAACACTGAAGCTTTCTTT	CASSFWTGNTEAFF
once	TRBV29-1	TRBD2	TRBJ2-1	TGCAGCGTTGCGGGAGGGGACTACAATGAGCAGTTCTTC	CSVAGGDYNEQFF
.	TRBV5-1	.	TRBJ1-2	TGCGCCAGCGCCAACGATCCGGGGGTCGACGGCTACACCTTC	CASANDPGVDGYTF
few	TRBV28	.	TRBJ1-1	TGTGCCAGCAGTTTGGGAGGGCCTAACACTGAAGCTTTCTTT	CASSLGGPNTEAFF
.	TRBV5-6	.	TRBJ1-1	TGTGCCAGCAGCTTGGCCTGGGGCAGCAAGGGCACTGAAGCTTTCTTT	CASSLAWGSKGTEAFF
.	TRBV10-1	.	TRBJ1-1	TGCGCCAGGCTGAACTTGAGCACTGAAGCTTTCTTT	CARLNLSTEAFF
.	TRBV27	.	TRBJ1-4	TGTGCCAGCAGTTTAGGGGGGGTGGAGGGTGAAAAACTGTTTTTT	CASSLGGVEGEKLFF
.	TRBV7-2	TRBD2	TRBJ2-7	TGTGCCAGCAGCTTAGGGGGACTACCTACCTACGAGCAGTACTTC	CASSLGGLPTYEQYF
.	TRBV18	.	TRBJ1-2	TGTGCCAGCTCGGCGGGACCCCCCATTAACTATGGCTACACCTTC	CASSAGPPINYGYTF
.	TRBV5-1	.	TRBJ1-5	TGCGCCAGCAGCCCGGAGGGGATCGGCAATCAGCCCCAGCATTTT	CASSPEGIGNQPQHF
few	TRBV2	.	TRBJ2-1	TGTGCCATCCAGGGCGTCCCCTACAATGAGCAGTTCTTC	CAIQGVPYNEQFF
.	TRBV19	TRBD2	TRBJ2-4	TGTGCCAGTAGCCAGCCTAGCGGGAAAAACATTCAGTACTTC	CASSQPSGKNIQYF
.	TRBV5-1	TRBD2	TRBJ2-3	TGCGCCAGCAGCTTTCTTCCCGGGGGGAGCACAGATACGCAGTATTTT	CASSFLPGGSTDTQYF
.	TRBV5-4	TRBD1	TRBJ2-2	TGTGCCAGCAGAGACGGGACAGGGGGACCCACCGGGGAGCTGTTTTTT	CASRDGTGGPTGELFF
.	TRBV19	TRBD1	TRBJ2-7	TGTGCCAGTAGTACCATGGGACAGCCCTACGAGCAGTACTTC	CASSTMGQPYEQYF
.	TRBV6-7	.	TRBJ2-7	TGTGCCAGCCCACTACCCCATCACGGTGACGAGCAGTACTTC	CASPLPHHGDEQYF
.	TRBV6-6	.	TRBJ2-1	TGTGCCAGCAGTTACGTCCCAGGGGAGTACAATGAGCAGTTCTTC	CASSYVPGEYNEQFF
.	TRBV6-5	TRBD1	TRBJ1-1	TGTGCCAGCAGTTACTGGACAGGGAGCATGAACACTGAAGCTTTCTTT	CASSYWTGSMNTEAFF
few	TRBV2	.	TRBJ2-2	TGTGCCAGCAGGATAGACACCCGCACCGGGGAGCTGTTTTTT	CASRIDTRTGELFF
.	TRBV7-8	.	TRBJ2-2	TGTGCCAGCAGCCGGAACACCGGGGAGCTGTTTTTT	CASSRNTGELFF
few	TRBV11-3	.	TRBJ2-1	TGTGCCAGCAGCTCCCGGGGAGGGGGGAATGAGCAGTTCTTC	CASSSRGGGNEQFF
once	TRBV30	.	TRBJ1-5	TGTGCCTGGAGTCTTGGCAGGGGACATAGCAATCAGCCCCAGCATTTT	CAWSLGRGHSNQPQHF
.	TRBV7-9	TRBD2	TRBJ2-5	TGTGCCAGCAGCTCGACTAGCGGGAGGGCCTGGGAGACCCAGTACTTC	CASSSTSGRAWETQYF
.	TRBV5-1	.	TRBJ2-7	TGCGCCAGCAGCTTGGACGGGAGCTCCTACGAGCAGTACTTC	CASSLDGSSYEQYF
.	TRBV5-6	.	TRBJ1-1	TGTGCCAGCAGCCGCAGGGGCTCTAAACCTTACTTT	CASSRRGSKPYF
.	TRBV6-6	TRBD1	TRBJ1-1	TGTGCCAGCAGTAACCCGGGACAGGGGGCGAGGGTAGCTTTCTTT	CASSNPGQGARVAFF
once	TRBV2	.	TRBJ1-1	TGTGCCAGCAGTACGCGGAGAATGGACACTGAAGCTTTCTTT	CASSTRRMDTEAFF
.	TRBV18	TRBD2	TRBJ2-3	TGTGCCAGCTCACCCTTTAGCGGGGGTCGCACAGATACGCAGTATTTT	CASSPFSGGRTDTQYF
.	TRBV12-5	.	TRBJ2-5	TGTGCTAGTGGTTTGGACTCCACGCAGCGGCCAGAGACCCAGTACTTC	CASGLDSTQRPETQYF
.	TRBV19	TRBD1	TRBJ2-2	TGTGCCAGTAAGGCCGGGACAGACACCGGGGAGCTGTTTTTT	CASKAGTDTGELFF
once	TRBV6-1	TRBD1	TRBJ2-5	TGTGCCAGCAGTGGACAGGGGAGGCCGGAGACCCAGTACTTC	CASSGQGRPETQYF
.	TRBV29-1	TRBD2	TRBJ2-7	TGCAGCGTTGTAGGGACTAGCGGGAGGCACGAGCAGTACTTC	CSVVGTSGRHEQYF
.	TRBV11-3	TRBD2	TRBJ2-5	TGTGCCAGCAGCTTACCGAATCTAGCGGGGGTTCAAGAGACCCAGTACTTC	CASSLPNLAGVQETQYF
.	TRBV30	.	TRBJ1-2	TGTGCCTGGAGTGGAGGGCCAAACTATGGCTACACCTTC	CAWSGGPNYGYTF
few	TRBV14	TRBD2	TRBJ2-5	TGTGCCAGCAGCCGACTAGCGGGAGGAGAGACCCAGTACTTC	CASSRLAGGETQYF
.	TRBV25-1	.	TRBJ2-2	TGTGCCACTACGGGGGGCGATGCCGGGGAGCTGTTTTTT	CATTGGDAGELFF
.	TRBV13	TRBD1	TRBJ1-5	TGTGCCAGCAGCTTAGAATGGCGGACAGGTCTCACTCCTAGGCAGCCCCAGCATTTT	CASSLEWRTGLTPRQPQHF